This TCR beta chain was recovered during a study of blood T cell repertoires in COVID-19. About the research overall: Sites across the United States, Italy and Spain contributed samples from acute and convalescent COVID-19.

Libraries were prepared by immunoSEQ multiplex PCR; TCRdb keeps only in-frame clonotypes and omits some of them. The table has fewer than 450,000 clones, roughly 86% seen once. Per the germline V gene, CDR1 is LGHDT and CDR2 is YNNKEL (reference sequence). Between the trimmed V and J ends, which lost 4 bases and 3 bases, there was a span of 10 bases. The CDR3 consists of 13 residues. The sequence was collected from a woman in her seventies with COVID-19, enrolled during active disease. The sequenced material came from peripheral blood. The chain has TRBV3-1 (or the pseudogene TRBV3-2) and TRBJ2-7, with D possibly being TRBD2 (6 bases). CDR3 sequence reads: CASSPRLGYEQYF. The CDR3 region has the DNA TGTGCCAGCAGCCCGCGACTAGGCTACGAGCAGTACTTC.